A selection of T cell receptor beta chains follows, all from one sample in a study of T cell responses to AZD1222 COVID-19 vaccine. Method: immunoSEQ multiplex PCR; TCRdb's copy keeps in-frame clones and lacks some. The sample consists of approximately 140,000 clones, 82% of them appearing once. The starting material was peripheral blood, obtained on day 0 of MenACWY control vaccination. These receptors were obtained from an adult in good health. The CDR3 runs from the conserved cysteine through the conserved F or W. A D gene is named only where the DNA matches it firmly. Size tells how often a clone was seen (once, few, many) or the class of an expanded clone, and some rows leave it out.

NA NA TRBJ1-1 TRBV30 CAWRQMNTEAFF TGTGCCTGGAGACAGATGAACACTGAAGCTTTCTTT
NA NA TRBJ2-6 TRBV5-1 CASSLDSGDVLTF TGCGCCAGCAGCCTGGACAGCGGGGACGTCCTGACTTTC
NA NA TRBJ1-2 TRBV19 CASSTALQGRYGYTF TGTGCCAGTAGTACGGCGCTCCAGGGGCGGTATGGCTACACCTTC
NA NA TRBJ2-2 TRBV14 CASSQDSSAQGGTGELFF TGTGCCAGCAGCCAAGACTCCTCCGCGCAGGGGGGAACCGGGGAGCTGTTTTTT
NA NA TRBJ1-1 TRBV6-5 CASRQANTEAFF TGTGCCAGCAGACAGGCGAACACTGAAGCTTTCTTT
NA NA TRBJ1-2 TRBV6-5 CASSMRTLEGYTF TGTGCCAGCAGTATGCGGACACTGGAAGGCTACACCTTC
NA NA TRBJ1-1 TRBV4-2 CASSQERKGNTEAFF TGTGCCAGCAGCCAAGAACGGAAAGGGAACACTGAAGCTTTCTTT
TRBD1 NA TRBJ1-2 TRBV12-3/TRBV12-4 CASRRDRGHGYTF TGTGCCAGCAGGAGGGACAGGGGGCATGGCTACACCTTC
NA NA TRBJ1-5 TRBV14 CASSFPGQGNQPQHF TGTGCCAGCAGCTTTCCCGGGCAAGGCAATCAGCCCCAGCATTTT
TRBD1 NA TRBJ2-7 TRBV11-2 CASSSGGVRGRAEQYF TGTGCCAGCAGCTCGGGTGGGGTCAGGGGGCGCGCCGAGCAGTACTTC
TRBD2 NA TRBJ2-5 TRBV6-5 CASSSLSGGKETQYF TGTGCCAGCAGTTCTCTTAGCGGGGGGAAAGAGACCCAGTACTTC
NA NA TRBJ1-2 TRBV9 CASSFPLGQTYGYTF TGTGCCAGCAGCTTTCCCCTCGGGCAAACCTATGGCTACACCTTC
TRBD1 NA TRBJ1-2 TRBV7-2 CASSSRTGEDGYTF TGTGCCAGCAGCTCCCGGACAGGGGAGGATGGCTACACCTTC
NA NA TRBJ2-1 TRBV4-1 CASSQDRIGGEQFF TGCGCCAGCAGCCAAGATAGAATAGGGGGTGAGCAGTTCTTC
NA once TRBJ2-5 TRBV2 CASSSYQETQYF TGTGCCAGCAGTAGCTACCAAGAGACCCAGTACTTC
NA NA TRBJ1-1 TRBV11-2 CASSRSGGNTEAFF TGTGCCAGCAGCCGTTCGGGAGGGAACACTGAAGCTTTCTTT
NA NA TRBJ1-4 TRBV13 CASSSTGFTNEKLFF TGTGCCAGCAGCTCTACAGGGTTTACGAATGAAAAACTGTTTTTT
NA NA TRBJ2-6 TRBV15 CATSRDKGTGANVLTF TGTGCCACCAGCAGAGATAAGGGTACAGGGGCCAACGTCCTGACTTTC
TRBD1 NA TRBJ1-2 TRBV28 CASTSSGTAFYGYTF TGTGCCAGCACCTCGTCCGGGACAGCTTTCTATGGCTACACCTTC
TRBD1 NA TRBJ1-2 TRBV6-5 CASSSLDRVYGYTF TGTGCCAGCAGTTCCCTAGACAGGGTATATGGCTACACCTTC
TRBD1 NA TRBJ1-1 TRBV9 CASTPITGTGAAFF TGTGCCAGCACCCCGATTACCGGGACAGGGGCAGCTTTCTTT
NA many TRBJ1-1 TRBV7-9 CASSLVGSSEAFF TGTGCCAGCAGCTTAGTTGGTTCATCTGAAGCTTTCTTT
NA NA TRBJ1-1 TRBV3-1/TRBV3-2 CASSHQGLWGNTEAFF TGTGCCAGCAGCCACCAGGGACTCTGGGGGAACACTGAAGCTTTCTTT
TRBD1 once TRBJ1-2 TRBV5-6 CASSSGQGPYGYTF TGTGCCAGCAGCAGTGGACAGGGGCCCTATGGCTACACCTTC
TRBD1 NA TRBJ2-2 TRBV6-4 CASSSGTGYGELFF TGTGCCAGCAGCTCCGGGACAGGGTACGGGGAGCTGTTTTTT
TRBD1 NA TRBJ2-6 TRBV4-1 CASSQERTGSGANVLTF TGCGCCAGCAGCCAAGAGCGGACAGGTTCTGGGGCCAACGTCCTGACTTTC
TRBD1 once TRBJ2-1 TRBV7-7 CASSLRTGGANEQFF TGTGCCAGCAGCTTACGGACAGGGGGAGCCAATGAGCAGTTCTTC
NA NA TRBJ2-1 TRBV18 CASSRGQSNEQFF TGTGCCAGCTCACGGGGACAATCCAATGAGCAGTTCTTC